Listed below are T cell receptor beta chains from one sample, sequenced in a study of early T cells in non-severe SARS-CoV-2 infection. TCRdb called the 5' RACE reads again in MiXCR, with one record for every CDR3 protein. Of about 66,000 distinct CDR3 sequences detected, about 13% appear once; the ten largest clones hold roughly 8.3%. The sequencing input was whole blood. These receptors were obtained from an adult who was a healthcare worker with PCR-confirmed SARS-CoV-2 infection or an uninfected control (not recorded which). Each CDR3 is given with its conserved first and last residue. Each record gives: J gene, V gene, clone size, CDR3 protein. Size is stated for part of the rows, as once, few or many counts, or as a class when the clone is expanded.

TRBJ1-2 | TRBV3-1 | many | CASSQRDSYGYTF
TRBJ1-2 | TRBV19 | NA | CASKATDLNYGYTF
TRBJ1-5 | TRBV28 | few | CASSFRGSQPQHF
TRBJ2-1 | TRBV20-1 | NA | CSARSRSSGSIYNEQFF
TRBJ1-1 | TRBV3-1 | few | CASTLTGATEAFF
TRBJ2-7 | TRBV29-1 | many | CSVAETGGSEQYF
TRBJ1-2 | TRBV7-2 | few | CASSAALGGARYGYTF
TRBJ2-1 | TRBV27 | few | CASSPPGLVSYNEQFF
TRBJ2-2 | TRBV6-5 | few | CASSYPPGRDTGELFF
TRBJ1-2 | TRBV18 | NA | CASSRPPNYGYTF
TRBJ2-1 | TRBV5-1 | NA | CASSLDGRAGGQGNEQFF
TRBJ2-2 | TRBV5-5 | few | CASSYDGGGVYTGELFF
TRBJ1-2 | TRBV12-3/TRBV12-4 | few | CASSVRGHLKGDGYTF
TRBJ1-1 | TRBV7-9 | NA | CASSLAGKPTAFF
TRBJ2-1 | TRBV28 | NA | CASTEDMPGDEQFF
TRBJ2-1 | TRBV5-6 | few | CASSFGTGLGEQFF
TRBJ1-2 | TRBV29-1 | few | CSVDNRGNYGYTF
TRBJ2-4 | TRBV20-1 | few | CSAREAGVVIQYF
TRBJ2-3 | TRBV29-1 | NA | CSVGTSGSTTDTQYF
TRBJ2-4 | TRBV18 | NA | CASSPATSGAKNIQYF
TRBJ2-3 | TRBV28 | few | CASSFVDTQYF
TRBJ1-5 | TRBV6-1 | many | CASSLTISNQPQHF
TRBJ2-3 | TRBV6-2/TRBV6-3 | NA | CASSFGTGTDTQYF
TRBJ2-7 | TRBV11-2 | NA | CASRQGYEQYF
TRBJ2-3 | TRBV20-1 | NA | CSATPPGPVADTQYF
TRBJ2-7 | TRBV5-4 | few | CASSLDSGSKYF
TRBJ2-3 | TRBV20-1 | NA | CSARSGRRIDTQYF
TRBJ2-1 | TRBV9 | NA | CASSVTSGRNEQFF
TRBJ1-5 | TRBV2 | few | CASHFRSGNQPQHF
TRBJ1-5 | TRBV7-9 | NA | CASSLGSGRQPQHF
TRBJ1-1 | TRBV2 | NA | CATQLLFPEAFF
TRBJ2-3 | TRBV6-5 | medium-sized | CASTQGEFADTQYF
TRBJ1-1 | TRBV12-3/TRBV12-4 | few | CASSFSGDTEAFF
TRBJ1-2 | TRBV20-1 | NA | CSALLTDGYTF
TRBJ2-1 | TRBV9 | NA | CASSVETGPNNEQFF
TRBJ2-1 | TRBV29-1 | few | CSVALAGYNEQFF
TRBJ2-5 | TRBV29-1 | few | CSVGGPSNQETQYF
TRBJ2-7 | TRBV5-5 | few | CASSETGQGWYEQYF
TRBJ2-1 | TRBV11-2 | NA | CASSLDLASVGEQFF
TRBJ2-7 | TRBV28 | NA | CASIGRGTGSSYEQYF
TRBJ2-7 | TRBV19 | many | CASSPTGAYEQYF
TRBJ2-1 | TRBV11-2 | NA | CASSSGTSDLNEQFF
TRBJ2-3 | TRBV7-9 | many | CASSFGLYTDTQYF
TRBJ1-1 | TRBV5-1 | many | CASRGQGTLGGTEAFF
TRBJ2-7 | TRBV28 | few | CASDSGAYEQYF
TRBJ2-7 | TRBV5-1 | many | CASSLGTASYEQYF
TRBJ2-5 | TRBV29-1 | NA | CSVESGGETQYF
TRBJ2-3 | TRBV28 | many | CASSLRSSKRGTDTQYF
TRBJ2-7 | TRBV10-3 | many | CAISPRDGYSYEQYF
TRBJ2-2 | TRBV7-9 | many | CASSLLSTNTGELFF
TRBJ1-1 | TRBV15 | few | CATSRDPGVGTEAFF
TRBJ2-7 | TRBV15 | once | CATSRHSLMSSYEQYF
TRBJ2-5 | TRBV20-1 | few | CSAPETQYF
TRBJ2-7 | TRBV11-2 | NA | CASSSLSYEQYF
TRBJ2-3 | TRBV27 | NA | CASSLLTSGRANTQYF